The T cell receptor (beta chain) described here comes from a study of shared clonotypes between healthy human individuals. Study-level information: Per-donor plates numbered three CD4 naive, three CD4 memory, two CD8 naive and one CD8 memory.

CD45RO-negative, CCR7-selected cells formed the naive CD8 fraction, which excluded terminally differentiated effector memory CD45RA+ cells. Profiled with immunoSEQ multiplex PCR; TCRdb holds only in-frame clones, not every one. The sample holds about 1,800,000 clones; just under 95% are singletons and the top ten take under 1.5%. The V and J ends lost 4 bases and 4 bases, in that order; junction bases with no gene match: 7. Per germline, CDR1 SGDLS and CDR2 YYNGEE. The CDR3 has 14 amino acids. Findings and caveats of the study: The generation probabilities recorded for non-shared clonotypes fell below those of clonotypes shared by all four donors. Sorted-subset sequencing was shown by rarefaction to be incomplete despite large depth.

On this clone: Its antigen is undetermined.

This clonotype was obtained from a man younger than 35 in good health. The sample consisted of naive CD8+ T cells sorted from blood. The rearrangement links TRBV9 to TRBJ1-1; 7 bases fit TRBD1. The CDR3: CASSFLTGSTEAFF. The CDR3 bases are TGTGCCAGCAGCTTCTTGACAGGGAGCACTGAAGCTTTCTTT.